The 14 T cell receptor beta chains presented below share a single source sample, sequenced in a study of cytomegalovirus exposure and HLA in healthy donors. TCRdb's table, derived via immunoSEQ multiplex PCR, lists solely in-frame clones and lacks some. The table lists roughly 260,000 clones, 90% of them singletons. Sample: PBMCs. The receptors originated from a woman aged 18-29 years in good health and CMV-seronegative.

This clone was seen just once. The chain employs TRBV13 and TRBJ2-1; D ambiguous. Trimming left V 5 bases short and J 5 bases short, with 7 bases between. The germline V gene encodes CDR1 PRHDT and CDR2 FYEKMQ (reference sequence). The CDR3 spans 12 residues. DNA for the CDR3: TGTGCCAGCAGCGCCCGGGACAATGAGCAGTTCTTC. Its translation is CASSARDNEQFF.

The V call is TRBV11-3, the J call TRBJ2-3; TRBD2 is a possible D gene (7 bases). The V gene's germline CDR1 is SGHNT and CDR2 YENEEA. The CDR3 spans 14 residues. Trimming shortened V by 5 bases and J by 6 bases, and 15 bases separated the two germline ends. CDR3 protein: CASSPRGREDTQYF. The CDR3 DNA sequence: TGTGCCAGCAGCCCGAGGGGGAGGGAGGATACGCAGTATTTT. Supplemented by reference TRBV11-3 and TRBJ2-3, the full variable domain reads EAGVVQSPRYKIIEKKQPVAFWCNPISGHNTLYWYLQNLGQGPELLIRYENEEAVDDSQLPKDRFSAERLKGVDSTLKIQPAELGDSAVYLCASSPRGREDTQYFGPGTRLTVL.

The rearrangement uses TRBV7-3 and TRBJ1-2, with D tentatively TRBD1 (6 bases). The CDR3 loop spans 19 amino acids. V was pared by 4 bases and J by 4 bases, with 28 bases between. From germline, CDR1 is SGHTA and CDR2 FQGTGA. The DNA for the CDR3 is TGTGCCAGCAGCTACACTTACAGGGAATCAAGCGAACCGTTCTATGGCTACACCTTC. Residues: CASSYTYRESSEPFYGYTF.

This rearrangement joins TRBV19 to TRBJ1-5; the match to TRBD1 covers 8 bases. Per germline, CDR1 LNHDA and CDR2 SQIVND (reference sequence). CDR3 length: 15 amino acids. The ends lost 5 bases at V and 5 bases at J; junction bases unmatched: 8. Here the CDR3 reads CASSPRAGGDQPQHF. The CDR3 DNA follows: TGTGCCAGTAGTCCACGGGCAGGGGGCGATCAGCCCCAGCATTTT.

The V gene is TRBV18, the J gene TRBJ2-2, with no clear D. Looked up from germline, CDR1 is KGHSH and CDR2 is LQKENI. The length of the CDR3 is 17 residues. Trimming removed 2 bases at V and 1 base at J, with 14 bases between. The DNA of the CDR3 is TGTGCCAGCTCACCAAATGACTGGATGTTGAACACCGGGGAGCTGTTTTTT. As protein: CASSPNDWMLNTGELFF.

V usage is TRBV2 and J usage is TRBJ1-6, with D possibly TRBD1 on 6 matching bases. CDR1 is SNHLY and CDR2 is FYNNEI in the germline V gene. V was shortened by 2 bases and J by 6 bases, with 14 bases between the two germline ends. The CDR3 totals 16 residues. The CDR3 region has the DNA TGTGCCAGCAGTGAAATTGGGGGCCCTGGTAATTCACCCCTCCACTTT. Its protein is CASSEIGGPGNSPLHF.

The chain links TRBV18 to TRBJ2-7; tentatively, D is TRBD1 (6 bases). Germline V gives CDR1 KGHSH, CDR2 LQKENI. The V end lost 0 bases, the J end lost 4 bases, and 13 bases lay between the germline ends. This CDR3 is 15 amino acids long. CDR3 in DNA: TGTGCCAGCTCACCACCCGGGACAACACTTTACGAGCAGTACTTC. Protein product: CASSPPGTTLYEQYF.

The chain combines TRBV18 with TRBJ2-5, with unresolved D. Trimming stripped 3 bases from V and 5 bases from J, with 4 bases between. This CDR3 contains 11 residues. Germline lookup yields CDR1 KGHSH and CDR2 LQKENI. The chain's CDR3 is CASSPGETQYF. CDR3 nucleotide sequence: TGTGCCAGCTCACCGGGCGAGACCCAGTACTTC.

V usage is TRBV7-2 and J usage is TRBJ1-1; D is ambiguous. Trimming pared 1 base from V and 6 bases from J, leaving 12 bases between. This CDR3 spans 14 amino acids. Germline lookup yields CDR1 SGHTA and CDR2 FQGNSA. In DNA, the CDR3 is TGTGCCAGCAGCTTAGTCCCAGGTCAGTCTGAAGCTTTCTTT. Its translation: CASSLVPGQSEAFF.

The chain uses TRBV2 and TRBJ2-7; no definite D call. This CDR3 is 12 amino acids long. CDR1 and CDR2 from the germline V gene are SNHLY and FYNNEI. V gave up 6 bases and J gave up 6 bases, with 12 bases separating them. CDR3 DNA: TGTGCCAGCAGCCCGGGTTGGGGCGAGCAGTACGTC. Translation gives CASSPGWGEQYV.

This chain links TRBV27 with TRBJ1-1; D unclear. V lost 6 bases and J 4 bases, leaving 12 bases between the germline ends. Germline V gene lookup returns CDR1 MNHEY and CDR2 SMNVEV (reference sequence). This CDR3 has 13 amino acids. CDR3 bases: TGTGCCAGCAGGACCCAGGTCGGCACTGAAGCTTTCTTT. Its protein is CASRTQVGTEAFF.

This rearrangement joins TRBV6-1 to TRBJ2-1; TRBD1 might be the D (6 bases). The V end lost 4 bases, the J end lost 9 bases, and 10 bases lay between the germline ends. This CDR3 spans 12 amino acids. Germline CDR1 and CDR2: MNHNS and SASEGT. CDR3 bases: TGTGCCAGCAGTGCTACAGGGTTTGAGCAGTTCTTC. Its translation is CASSATGFEQFF.

This rearrangement joins TRBV6-4 to TRBJ2-3, with D perhaps TRBD2 (8 bases). Per germline, CDR1 MRHNA and CDR2 SNTAGT. V lost 0 bases to trimming and J lost 5 bases, with 15 bases between them. This CDR3 contains 16 residues. Here the CDR3 DNA reads TGTGCCAGCAGTGACTCTTCCGGGGGGGACAGAGATACGCAGTATTTT. Its translation is CASSDSSGGDRDTQYF.

This chain uses TRBV5-5 with TRBJ1-4; D may be TRBD1 (5 bases). V was clipped by 0 bases and J by 4 bases, with 10 bases between them. There are 15 residues in the CDR3. Germline loops: CDR1 SGHKS, CDR2 YYEKEE (reference sequence). The CDR3 sequence is CASSLVGVVNEKLFF. The DNA for the CDR3 is TGTGCCAGCAGCTTGGTAGGGGTCGTTAATGAAAAACTGTTTTTT.